The sequence of this T cell receptor beta chain was determined in a study of OX40 agonist ivuxolimab in advanced cancers. For the study at large: Cohort: more than 75% men, mean age roughly 60, aged roughly 20 to 79.

The length of the CDR3 is 14 residues. The V end lost 6 bases, the J end lost 7 bases, and 13 bases lay between the germline ends. The germline CDR1 and CDR2 sequences are MGHRA and YSYEKL. Produced via immunoSEQ multiplex PCR; TCRdb's table is partial and in-frame only. The profile shows some 33,000 clones, around 80% of them singletons. This clone showed up just a few times. The clonotype originates from an adult with an advanced solid tumor such as melanoma, head and neck, liver or kidney cancer. The chain uses TRBV4-1 and TRBJ1-6, with unresolved D. Sample: CD4+ or CD8+ T cells sorted from blood, taken in a trial of the OX40 agonist ivuxolimab. The CDR3 here is CASSGLGLNSPLHF. The CDR3 nucleotides are TGCGCCAGCAGTGGTTTAGGGCTCAATTCACCCCTCCACTTT.